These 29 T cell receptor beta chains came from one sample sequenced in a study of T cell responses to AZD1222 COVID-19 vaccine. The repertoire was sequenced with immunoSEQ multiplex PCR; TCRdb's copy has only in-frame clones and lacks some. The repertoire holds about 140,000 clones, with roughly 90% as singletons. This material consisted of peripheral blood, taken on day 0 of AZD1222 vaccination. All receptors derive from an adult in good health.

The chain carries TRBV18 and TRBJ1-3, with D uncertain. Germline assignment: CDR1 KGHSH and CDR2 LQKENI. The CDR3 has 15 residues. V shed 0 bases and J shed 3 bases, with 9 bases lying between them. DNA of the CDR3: TGTGCCAGCTCACCACCGGGTATATTTGGAAACACCATATATTTT. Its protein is CASSPPGIFGNTIYF.

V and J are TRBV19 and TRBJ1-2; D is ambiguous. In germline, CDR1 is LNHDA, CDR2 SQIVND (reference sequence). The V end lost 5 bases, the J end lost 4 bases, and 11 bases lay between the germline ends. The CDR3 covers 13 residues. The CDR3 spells CASSLGPGYGYTF. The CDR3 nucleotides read TGTGCCAGTAGTCTCGGACCAGGCTATGGCTACACCTTC.

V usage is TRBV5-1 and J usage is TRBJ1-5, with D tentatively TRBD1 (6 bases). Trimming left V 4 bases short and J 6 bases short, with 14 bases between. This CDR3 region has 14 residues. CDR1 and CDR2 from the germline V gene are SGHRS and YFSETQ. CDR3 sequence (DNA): TGCGCCAGCAGCCCGGATAGGGGGGTTCAGCCCCAGCATTTT. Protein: CASSPDRGVQPQHF. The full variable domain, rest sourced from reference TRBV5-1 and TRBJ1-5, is KAGVTQTPRYLIKTRGQQVTLSCSPISGHRSVSWYQQTPGQGLQFLFEYFSETQRNKGNFPGRFSGRQFSNSRSEMNVSTLELGDSALYLCASSPDRGVQPQHFGDGTRLSIL.

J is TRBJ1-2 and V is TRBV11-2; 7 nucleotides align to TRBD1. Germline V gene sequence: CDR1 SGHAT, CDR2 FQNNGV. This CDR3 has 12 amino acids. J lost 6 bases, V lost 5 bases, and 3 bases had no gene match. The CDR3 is CASSRQGNGYTF. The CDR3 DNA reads TGTGCCAGCAGCCGACAGGGTAATGGCTACACCTTC.

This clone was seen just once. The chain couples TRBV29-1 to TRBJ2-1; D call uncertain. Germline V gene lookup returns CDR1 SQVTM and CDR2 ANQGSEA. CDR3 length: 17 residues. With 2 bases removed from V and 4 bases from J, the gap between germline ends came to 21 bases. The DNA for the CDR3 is TGCAGCGTTGAACAAGTGCAAGGGCGTAACGGGTACAATGAGCAGTTCTTC. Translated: CSVEQVQGRNGYNEQFF.

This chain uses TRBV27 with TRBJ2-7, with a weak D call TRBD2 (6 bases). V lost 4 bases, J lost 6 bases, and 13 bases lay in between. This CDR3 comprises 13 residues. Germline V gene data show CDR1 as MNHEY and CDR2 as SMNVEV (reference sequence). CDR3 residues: CASSSTRFGEQYF. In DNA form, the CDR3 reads TGTGCCAGCAGTTCGACTAGATTTGGCGAGCAGTACTTC.

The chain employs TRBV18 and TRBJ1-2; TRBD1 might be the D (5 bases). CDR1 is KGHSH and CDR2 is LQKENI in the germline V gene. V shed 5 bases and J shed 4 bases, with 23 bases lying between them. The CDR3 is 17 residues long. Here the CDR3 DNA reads TGTGCCAGCTCATCCGGGACTAACCTTATGCGTGGCTATGGCTACACCTTC. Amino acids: CASSSGTNLMRGYGYTF. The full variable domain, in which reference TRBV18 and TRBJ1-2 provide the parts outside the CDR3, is NAGVMQNPRHLVRRRGQEARLRCSPMKGHSHVYWYRQLPEEGLKFMVYLQKENIIDESGMPKERFSAEFPKEGPSILRIQQVVRGDSAAYFCASSSGTNLMRGYGYTFGSGTRLTVV.

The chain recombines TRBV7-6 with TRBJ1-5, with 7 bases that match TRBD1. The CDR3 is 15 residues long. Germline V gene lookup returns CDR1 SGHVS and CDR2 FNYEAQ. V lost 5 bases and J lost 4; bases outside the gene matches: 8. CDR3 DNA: TGTGCCAGCAGCCCCCTGGGACAGTCGAATCAGCCCCAGCATTTT. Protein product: CASSPLGQSNQPQHF.

In DNA, the CDR3 is TGTGCCAGCCAAAATTGGGCCCGGGCCGGAAACACCATATATTTT. Amino acids: CASQNWARAGNTIYF. The chain has TRBV2 and TRBJ1-3; D not resolved. Looked up from germline, CDR1 is SNHLY and CDR2 is FYNNEI. Deletions cut 8 bases from V and 4 bases from J, with 18 bases between. This CDR3 is 15 amino acids long.

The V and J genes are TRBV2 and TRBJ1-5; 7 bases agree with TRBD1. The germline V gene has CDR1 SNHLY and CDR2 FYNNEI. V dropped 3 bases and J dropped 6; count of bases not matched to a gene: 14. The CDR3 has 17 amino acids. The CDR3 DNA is TGTGCCAGCAGTGATGACCGACTAGACAGGGTTGGTCAGCCCCAGCATTTT. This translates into CASSDDRLDRVGQPQHF.

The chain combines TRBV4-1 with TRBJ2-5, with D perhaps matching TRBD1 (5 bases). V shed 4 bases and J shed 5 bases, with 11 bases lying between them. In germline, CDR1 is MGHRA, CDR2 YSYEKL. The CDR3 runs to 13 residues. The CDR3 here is CASSPTGLETQYF. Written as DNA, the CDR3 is TGCGCCAGCAGCCCAACAGGTCTGGAGACCCAGTACTTC.

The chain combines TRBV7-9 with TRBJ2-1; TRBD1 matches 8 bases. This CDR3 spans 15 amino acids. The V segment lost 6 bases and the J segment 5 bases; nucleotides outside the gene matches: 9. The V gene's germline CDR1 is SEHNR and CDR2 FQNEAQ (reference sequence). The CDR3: CASRQLGQVDNEQFF. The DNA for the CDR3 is TGTGCCAGCAGACAACTGGGACAGGTCGACAATGAGCAGTTCTTC.

The CDR3 DNA sequence: TGTGCCAGCAGTTTGGGGACCCAAGAGACCCAGTACTTC. Its translation: CASSLGTQETQYF. The chain employs TRBV27 and TRBJ2-5; D tentatively reads TRBD1 or TRBD2 (5 bases each). The V and J ends lost 3 bases and 1 base respectively, with 6 bases between them. The CDR3 is made up of 13 amino acids. Germline values: CDR1 MNHEY, CDR2 SMNVEV (reference sequence).

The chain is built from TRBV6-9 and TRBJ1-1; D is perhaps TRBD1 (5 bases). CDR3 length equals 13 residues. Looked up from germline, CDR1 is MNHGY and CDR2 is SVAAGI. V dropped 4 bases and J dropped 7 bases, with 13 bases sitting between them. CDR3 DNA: TGTGCCAGCAGTTTAAGGGCCAGGGATGAAGCTTTCTTT. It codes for CASSLRARDEAFF.

The CDR3 sequence: CASAPGPVTGYTF. CDR3 in DNA: TGTGCCAGCGCCCCGGGACCCGTGACTGGCTACACCTTC. The genes are TRBV28 and TRBJ1-2; a possible D gene is TRBD1 (5 bases). V was trimmed by 8 bases and J by 7 bases, leaving 17 bases between them. Germline V lookup: CDR1 MDHEN, CDR2 SYDVKM. This CDR3 has 13 amino acids.

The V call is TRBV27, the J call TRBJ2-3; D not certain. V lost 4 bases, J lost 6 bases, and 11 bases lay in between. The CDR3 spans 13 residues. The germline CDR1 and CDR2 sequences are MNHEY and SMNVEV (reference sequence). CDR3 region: CASSYPQADTQYF. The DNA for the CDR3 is TGTGCCAGCAGTTACCCTCAGGCGGATACGCAGTATTTT.

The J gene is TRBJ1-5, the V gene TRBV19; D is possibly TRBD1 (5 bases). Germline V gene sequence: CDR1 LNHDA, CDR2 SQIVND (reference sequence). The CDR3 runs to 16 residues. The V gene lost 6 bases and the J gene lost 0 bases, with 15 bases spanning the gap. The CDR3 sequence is CASSERDGISNQPQHF. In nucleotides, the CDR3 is TGTGCCAGTAGCGAACGGGACGGGATTAGCAATCAGCCCCAGCATTTT.

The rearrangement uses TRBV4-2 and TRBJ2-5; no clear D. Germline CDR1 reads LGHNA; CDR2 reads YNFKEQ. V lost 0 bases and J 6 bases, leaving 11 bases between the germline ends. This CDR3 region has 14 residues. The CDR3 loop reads CASSQDSLRQTQYF. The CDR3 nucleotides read TGTGCCAGCAGCCAAGATTCCCTGCGGCAGACCCAGTACTTC.

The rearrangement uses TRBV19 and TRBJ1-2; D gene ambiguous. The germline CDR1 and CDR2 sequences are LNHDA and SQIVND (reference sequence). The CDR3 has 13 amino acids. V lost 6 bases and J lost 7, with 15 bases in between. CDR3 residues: CASSTPPGSGYTF. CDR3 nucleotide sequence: TGTGCCAGTAGCACCCCCCCGGGTTCTGGCTACACCTTC.

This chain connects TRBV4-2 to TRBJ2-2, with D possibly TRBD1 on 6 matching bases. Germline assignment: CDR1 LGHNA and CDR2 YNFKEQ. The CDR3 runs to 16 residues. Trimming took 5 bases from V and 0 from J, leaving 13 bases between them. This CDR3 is CASSSRQETNTGELFF. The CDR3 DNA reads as TGTGCCAGCAGCAGTCGACAGGAGACGAACACCGGGGAGCTGTTTTTT.

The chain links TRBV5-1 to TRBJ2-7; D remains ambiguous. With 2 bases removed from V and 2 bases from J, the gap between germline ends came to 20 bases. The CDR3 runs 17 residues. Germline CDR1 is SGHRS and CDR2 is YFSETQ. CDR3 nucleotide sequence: TGCGCCAGCAGCTTCCTGCCAAGAACAGATACCGCCTACGAGCAGTACTTC. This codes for CASSFLPRTDTAYEQYF. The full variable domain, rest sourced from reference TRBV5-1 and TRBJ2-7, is KAGVTQTPRYLIKTRGQQVTLSCSPISGHRSVSWYQQTPGQGLQFLFEYFSETQRNKGNFPGRFSGRQFSNSRSEMNVSTLELGDSALYLCASSFLPRTDTAYEQYFGPGTRLTVT.

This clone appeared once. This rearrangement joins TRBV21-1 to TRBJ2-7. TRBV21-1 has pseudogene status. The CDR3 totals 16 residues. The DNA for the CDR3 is TGTGCCAGCAGCCCCCGGAGGGCAGGGGCGCCCTACGAGCAGTACTTC. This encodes CASSPRRAGAPYEQYF.

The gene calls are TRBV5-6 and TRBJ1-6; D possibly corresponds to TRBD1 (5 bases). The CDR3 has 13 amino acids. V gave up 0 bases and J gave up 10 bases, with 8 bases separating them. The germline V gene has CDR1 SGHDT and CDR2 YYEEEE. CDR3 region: CASSLGRGSPLHF. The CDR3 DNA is TGTGCCAGCAGCTTGGGCCGGGGGTCACCCCTCCACTTT. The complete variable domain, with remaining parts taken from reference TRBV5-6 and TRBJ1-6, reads DAGVTQSPTHLIKTRGQQVTLRCSPKSGHDTVSWYQQALGQGPQFIFQYYEEEERQRGNFPDRFSGHQFPNYSSELNVNALLLGDSALYLCASSLGRGSPLHFGNGTRLTVT.

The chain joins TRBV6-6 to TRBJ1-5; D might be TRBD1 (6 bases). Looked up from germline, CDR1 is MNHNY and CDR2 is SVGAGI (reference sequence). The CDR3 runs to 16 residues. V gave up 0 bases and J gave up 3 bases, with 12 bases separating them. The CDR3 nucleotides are TGTGCCAGCAGTTACTCCGGGACAAGGGACAATCAGCCCCAGCATTTT. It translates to CASSYSGTRDNQPQHF.

CDR3 protein: CASSLTKVYYGYTF. CDR3 coding DNA: TGTGCCAGCAGTCTAACGAAGGTTTACTATGGCTACACCTTC. V and J are TRBV11-3 and TRBJ1-2; unclear D gene. Trimming stripped 6 bases from V and 3 bases from J, with 14 bases between. This CDR3 contains 14 residues. From germline, CDR1 is SGHNT and CDR2 YENEEA.

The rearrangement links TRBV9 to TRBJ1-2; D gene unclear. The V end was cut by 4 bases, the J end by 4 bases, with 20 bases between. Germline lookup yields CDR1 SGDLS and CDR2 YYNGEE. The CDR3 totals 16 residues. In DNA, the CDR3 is TGTGCCAGCAGCCACCGAGACACCGGGTCCCGCTATGGCTACACCTTC. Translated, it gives CASSHRDTGSRYGYTF.

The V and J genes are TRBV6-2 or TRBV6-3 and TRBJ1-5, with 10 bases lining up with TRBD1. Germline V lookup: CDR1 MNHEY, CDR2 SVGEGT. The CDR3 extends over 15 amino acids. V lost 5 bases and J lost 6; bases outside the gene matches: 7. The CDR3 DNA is TGTGCCAGCAGTCCCGGGACAGGGGTAGGTCAGCCCCAGCATTTT. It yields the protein CASSPGTGVGQPQHF.

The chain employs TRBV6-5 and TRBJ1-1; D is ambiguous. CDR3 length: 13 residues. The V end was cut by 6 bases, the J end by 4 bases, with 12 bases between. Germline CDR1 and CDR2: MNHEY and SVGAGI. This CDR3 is CASSLTETTEAFF. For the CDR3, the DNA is TGTGCCAGCAGCTTAACGGAGACCACTGAAGCTTTCTTT.

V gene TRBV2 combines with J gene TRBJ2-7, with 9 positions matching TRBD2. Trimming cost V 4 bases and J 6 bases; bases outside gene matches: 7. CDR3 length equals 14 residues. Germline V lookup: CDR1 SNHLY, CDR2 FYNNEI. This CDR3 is CASSGRLAGPEQYF. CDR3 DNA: TGTGCCAGCAGTGGTCGGCTAGCGGGGCCCGAGCAGTACTTC.